This TCR beta chain came from a study of shared clonotypes between healthy human individuals. Findings of the study overall: Sampling used blood alone; tissue repertoires probably differ.

A remark on this clone: Its specificity is unknown.

Trimming took 2 bases from V and 7 from J; bases not matched to a gene: 15. CDR3 length: 18 amino acids. Germline CDR1 is MRHNA and CDR2 is SNTAGT. Researchers sequenced unsorted PBMC DNA using ten immunoSEQ deep assay plates. In the authors' methods: ImmunoSEQ junction-only sequences lacked quality scores, so their filtering differed. The method was immunoSEQ multiplex PCR; TCRdb's version includes in-frame clones alone and lacks a portion of them. Clonal size and the V and J genes are those of that table, whereas D and trimming came from the DNA. In the table there are fewer than 600,000 clones, approximately 85% of which are singletons.

The J gene is TRBJ2-1, the V gene TRBV6-4; the match to TRBD2 covers 9 bases. This TCR was sampled from a woman in her thirties or forties in good health. Some clones in this sample may be carry-over from other donors' samples. The sequenced material came from PBMCs. The CDR3 here is CASSDPPGTAGGRNEQFF. CDR3 DNA sequence: TGTGCCAGCAGTGACCCCCCGGGTACTGCGGGAGGGCGAAATGAGCAGTTCTTC.